This TCR beta chain appears in the sequencing data of a study of blood T cells in healthy people across ages. Alongside a J-beta primer mix, a sample-barcoded 5' primer served in a second PCR lasting about 7 to 12 cycles. Each cDNA molecule received a tag from a template-switch adaptor that had 12 random nucleotides. TCRdb re-derived calls from the 5' RACE reads in MiXCR, one entry per CDR3 protein. The sample includes 450,000 to 650,000 distinct CDR3 sequences, around 24% of them seen just once. Samples each yielded at least 5 micrograms of total RNA. Trimming pared 2 bases from V and 8 bases from J, leaving 12 bases between. The CDR3 runs 14 residues. Looked up from germline, CDR1 is MDHEN and CDR2 is SYDVKM. The sample was also reused in another study, on T cells of mothers and their children. That source reports: Extraction yielded RNA that went, in full, into cDNA synthesis at approximately 1.5 ug per 15 ul.

The source is a boy aged 5-17 years in good health. Sequencing was carried out using blood. The chain has TRBV28 and TRBJ1-4; D gene ambiguous. The CDR3 loop reads CASSLGVREEKLFF. DNA of the CDR3: TGTGCCAGCAGTTTAGGGGTCAGAGAGGAAAAACTGTTTTTT.